The rows below give T cell receptor beta chains drawn from one sample of a study of blood T cell repertoires in COVID-19. Clones were sequenced by immunoSEQ multiplex PCR, and TCRdb holds only the in-frame ones, with some missing. Found here are some 250,000 clones, roughly 88% of them singletons; the top ten hold roughly 0.8%. The specimen sequenced was peripheral blood. These receptors were collected from a woman aged 25-40 years with acute or convalescent COVID-19. CDR3s include the opening cysteine and the closing phenylalanine or tryptophan. Fields, in order: V gene, clone size, D gene, J gene, CDR3 protein, CDR3 DNA. A D gene is named only where the DNA matches it firmly. Clone size is not always given. Where it is, it says once, few, many or a class for expanded clones.

>TRBV27|-|-|TRBJ1-5
CASSLLGTNNQPQHF
TGTGCCAGCAGCCTTTTAGGGACAAACAATCAGCCCCAGCATTTT
>TRBV5-1|-|-|TRBJ2-5
CASSSGLQGQETQYF
TGCGCCAGCAGCTCCGGACTTCAGGGGCAAGAGACCCAGTACTTC
>TRBV14|few|-|TRBJ2-1
CASSQDALGQFF
TGTGCCAGCAGCCAAGATGCCCTAGGGCAGTTCTTC
>TRBV5-4|-|-|TRBJ2-2
CASSLAGVGTGELFF
TGTGCCAGCAGCTTGGCAGGGGTAGGCACCGGGGAGCTGTTTTTT
>TRBV19|-|TRBD1|TRBJ1-3
CASSPDRTGNTIYF
TGTGCCAGTAGCCCGGACAGGACTGGAAACACCATATATTTT
>TRBV5-1|-|-|TRBJ2-7
CASSPGLVRYGEQYF
TGCGCCAGCAGCCCCGGACTTGTTCGGTATGGGGAGCAGTACTTC
>TRBV29-1|-|TRBD1|TRBJ2-7
CSVERDRDEQYF
TGCAGCGTTGAAAGAGACAGGGACGAGCAGTACTTC
>TRBV10-2|-|-|TRBJ2-7
CASSAGRTDYEQYF
TGCGCCAGCAGTGCCGGCAGGACTGACTACGAGCAGTACTTC
>TRBV7-2|-|-|TRBJ1-1
CASSLAGRDTEAFF
TGTGCCAGCAGCTTAGCAGGGAGGGACACTGAAGCTTTCTTT
>TRBV24-1|-|-|TRBJ2-3
CATSESTGITDTQYF
TGTGCCACCAGTGAGTCAACAGGGATCACAGATACGCAGTATTTT
>TRBV7-3|-|TRBD1|TRBJ1-1
CASTDRDTKTEAFF
TGTGCCAGCACCGACAGGGATACGAAAACTGAAGCTTTCTTT
>TRBV7-2|-|TRBD1|TRBJ1-5
CASSLGPGQGGNQPQHF
TGTGCCAGCAGCTTAGGACCGGGACAGGGGGGGAATCAGCCCCAGCATTTT
>TRBV11-3|-|TRBD2|TRBJ2-1
CASSHLGTSIYNEQFF
TGTGCCAGCAGCCATTTAGGGACTAGCATTTACAATGAGCAGTTCTTC
>TRBV4-3|few|-|TRBJ2-7
CASSQGTDYEQYF
TGCGCCAGCAGCCAAGGGACAGATTACGAGCAGTACTTC
>TRBV20-1|-|TRBD2|TRBJ2-5
CSASPGWASGSLETQYF
TGCAGTGCTAGTCCGGGGTGGGCTAGCGGGAGTTTAGAGACCCAGTACTTC
>TRBV6-2/TRBV6-3|-|TRBD2|TRBJ2-1
CASSKLAGLNNEQFF
TGTGCCAGCAGCAAACTAGCGGGCCTAAACAATGAGCAGTTCTTC
>TRBV14|-|TRBD1|TRBJ2-7
CASSQGAPGQGRYEQYF
TGTGCCAGCAGCCAAGGGGCCCCGGGACAGGGGAGATACGAGCAGTACTTC
>TRBV24-1|-|TRBD2|TRBJ2-1
CATSDLMTSSKFF
TGTGCCACCAGTGATTTGATGACTAGCTCAAAGTTCTTC
>TRBV11-3|-|-|TRBJ1-2
CASSLRGEDYGYTF
TGTGCCAGCAGCTTAAGAGGGGAGGACTATGGCTACACCTTC
>TRBV5-4|-|TRBD1|TRBJ1-1
CASSFYRGPLNTEAFF
TGTGCCAGCAGCTTCTACAGGGGGCCACTGAACACTGAAGCTTTCTTT
>TRBV5-4|few|TRBD2|TRBJ2-2
CASSSELAGVVGELFF
TGTGCCAGCAGCTCCGAACTAGCGGGAGTGGTCGGGGAGCTGTTTTTT
>TRBV24-1|-|-|TRBJ2-3
CATSPSTGGGPDTQYF
TGTGCCACCAGTCCCTCTACAGGGGGGGGCCCAGATACGCAGTATTTT
>TRBV5-1|-|-|TRBJ2-7
CASSLDRTSSYEQYF
TGCGCCAGCAGCTTGGACCGAACGAGCTCCTACGAGCAGTACTTC
>TRBV19|-|-|TRBJ1-1
CASRRGGNTEAFF
TGTGCCAGTAGGAGGGGGGGGAACACTGAAGCTTTCTTT
>TRBV3-1/TRBV3-2|-|-|TRBJ1-4
CASSRGLQTTNEKLFF
TGTGCCAGCAGCCGGGGACTTCAGACAACTAATGAAAAACTGTTTTTT
>TRBV10-1|-|TRBD2|TRBJ2-5
CASRTGTRGLAGVLDGTQYF
TGCGCCAGCAGAACCGGGACAAGAGGACTAGCGGGAGTTTTGGACGGGACCCAGTACTTC
>TRBV9|-|TRBD2|TRBJ2-2
CASSARTRFSTGELFF
TGTGCCAGCAGCGCCCGGACTAGATTTAGCACCGGGGAGCTGTTTTTT
>TRBV9|-|-|TRBJ2-1
CASGARAYNEQFF
TGTGCCAGCGGCGCGCGGGCCTACAATGAGCAGTTCTTC
>TRBV19|-|-|TRBJ1-6
CASSTQNSPLHF
TGTGCCAGTAGCACACAGAATTCACCCCTCCACTTT
>TRBV2|-|TRBD2|TRBJ2-3
CASSDRPTSGRRTDTQYF
TGTGCCAGCAGTGACCGACCCACTAGCGGGAGACGCACAGATACGCAGTATTTT
>TRBV9|once|-|TRBJ2-5
CASSVVAGPGAQYF
TGTGCCAGCAGCGTAGTCGCAGGACCGGGGGCCCAGTACTTC
>TRBV7-2|-|-|TRBJ2-2
CASIRSGTNTGELFF
TGTGCCAGCATCCGTAGCGGAACTAACACCGGGGAGCTGTTTTTT
>TRBV5-1|-|-|TRBJ2-1
CASSLLSSNEQFF
TGCGCCAGCAGCTTGCTTTCGAGCAATGAGCAGTTCTTC
>TRBV3-1/TRBV3-2|-|-|TRBJ2-5
CASSQSVTQYF
TGTGCCAGCAGCCAATCAGTGACCCAGTACTTC
>TRBV15|-|TRBD2|TRBJ2-3
CATSREGTNTDTQYF
TGTGCCACCAGCAGAGAGGGGACTAACACAGATACGCAGTATTTT
>TRBV7-2|-|TRBD2|TRBJ2-3
CASSNQGRGGYTQYF
TGTGCCAGCAGCAACCAAGGGAGGGGCGGTTATACGCAGTATTTT
>TRBV5-6|-|-|TRBJ2-1
CASSFTVVAYNEQFF
TGTGCCAGCAGCTTTACTGTAGTAGCCTACAATGAGCAGTTCTTC
>TRBV11-2|-|-|TRBJ1-4
CASSLRGEKLFF
TGTGCCAGCAGCTTAAGAGGTGAAAAACTGTTTTTT
>TRBV9|-|-|TRBJ2-2
CASSGQPAGELFF
TGTGCCAGCAGCGGACAGCCCGCCGGGGAGCTGTTTTTT
>TRBV7-2|once|-|TRBJ1-5
CASSLGQYSNQPQHF
TGTGCCAGCAGCCTCGGACAGTACAGCAATCAGCCCCAGCATTTT
>TRBV13|-|TRBD1|TRBJ2-7
CASSLPGTAYEQYF
TGTGCCAGCAGCTTACCCGGGACAGCCTACGAGCAGTACTTC